The text below deals with one T cell receptor beta chain. Its antigen is undetermined. This specimen belongs to a study of blood T cells in healthy people across ages. Findings and limits, study-wide: The study found TCR beta diversity correlated strongly with naive T cell percentage. The unsorted PBMCs prevented any conclusive comparison of naive versus antigen-experienced cells.

Germline V CDR1 and CDR2: SGHRS, YFSETQ. The CDR3 is made up of 13 amino acids. V was trimmed by 2 bases and J by 1 base, leaving 4 bases between them. Using a J-beta primer mix together with a sample-barcoded 5' primer, a second PCR was run for about 6 to 12 cycles. Carrying 12 random nucleotides, a template-switch adaptor labeled each individual cDNA molecule. All samples yielded 2.5 million or more CDR3-containing paired-end reads. TCRdb re-called the 5' RACE reads through MiXCR, storing one row per CDR3 protein. The data hold 630,000 or so distinct CDR3 sequences, with about a third observed a single time.

This TCR was recovered from a woman of 80 years or more in good health. This chain connects TRBV5-1 to TRBJ1-5; no clear D gene. The sequencing sample was made of blood. This CDR3 is CASSFGSNQPQHF. The DNA for the CDR3 is TGCGCCAGCAGCTTTGGAAGCAATCAGCCCCAGCATTTT.